Listed below are T cell receptor beta chains from one sample, sequenced in a study of PD-1 blockade in mismatch repair-deficient tumors. Clones were sequenced by immunoSEQ multiplex PCR, and TCRdb holds only the in-frame ones, with some missing. The sample has 120,000 or so clones, more than 70% seen once. The sample in question was peripheral blood, obtained approximately 72 weeks after starting pembrolizumab. These receptors all stem from an adult with mismatch repair-deficient cancer. The conserved cysteine and the conserved F or W are not part of the CDR3 here. Fields, in order: V gene, clone size, D gene, CDR3 protein. D genes are given only for firm matches. Expanded clones are given a class, and other clones once, few, many or no size at all.

V gene: TRBV2; clone size: -; D gene: -; CDR3 protein: ASSEGDGYEQY
V gene: TRBV30; clone size: -; D gene: -; CDR3 protein: AGGEGELF
V gene: TRBV7-6; clone size: -; D gene: -; CDR3 protein: ASSLFGQEGETQY
V gene: TRBV18; clone size: few; D gene: TRBD1; CDR3 protein: ASSPPTGGEQY
V gene: TRBV11-2; clone size: -; D gene: -; CDR3 protein: ASSIGSGSNQPQH
V gene: TRBV18; clone size: -; D gene: -; CDR3 protein: ASSPRWSPDYGYT
V gene: TRBV11-3; clone size: -; D gene: TRBD1; CDR3 protein: ASSLSDTEDRGPGNTIY
V gene: TRBV19; clone size: -; D gene: -; CDR3 protein: ASSPRGIRAGELF
V gene: TRBV2; clone size: few; D gene: -; CDR3 protein: ASSQGYSNQPQH
V gene: TRBV19; clone size: -; D gene: -; CDR3 protein: ACRDPAQPDTQY
V gene: TRBV19; clone size: -; D gene: TRBD1; CDR3 protein: ASSIAQGARDEQF
V gene: TRBV9; clone size: -; D gene: -; CDR3 protein: ASSVTGLPTQPQH
V gene: TRBV20-1; clone size: -; D gene: -; CDR3 protein: SATLLYEQY
V gene: TRBV4-1; clone size: -; D gene: TRBD2; CDR3 protein: ASSRYRDYGSYNEQF
V gene: TRBV4-2; clone size: -; D gene: -; CDR3 protein: ASSRGNEQF
V gene: TRBV13; clone size: once; D gene: TRBD2; CDR3 protein: ASSPPGSGRSDTQY
V gene: TRBV27; clone size: -; D gene: -; CDR3 protein: ASSFRGASDEQY
V gene: TRBV19; clone size: -; D gene: -; CDR3 protein: ASTIRGAREQF
V gene: TRBV9; clone size: -; D gene: TRBD1; CDR3 protein: ASSPRQGASYEQY
V gene: TRBV5-6; clone size: -; D gene: TRBD2; CDR3 protein: ASSLTSGTSGEYNEQF
V gene: TRBV19; clone size: -; D gene: TRBD1; CDR3 protein: ASTPGQTSNQPQH
V gene: TRBV6-5; clone size: once; D gene: -; CDR3 protein: ASSPGWGNQPQH
V gene: TRBV12-2; clone size: -; D gene: -; CDR3 protein: ASRLMVPPGEPQETQY
V gene: TRBV19; clone size: -; D gene: -; CDR3 protein: ASSIVAGRVDTQY
V gene: TRBV28; clone size: -; D gene: -; CDR3 protein: ASSLLGSHTEAF
V gene: TRBV19; clone size: once; D gene: -; CDR3 protein: ASSTDSNYGYT
V gene: TRBV21-1; clone size: -; D gene: -; CDR3 protein: ASSKGRRLSGNTIY
V gene: TRBV5-3; clone size: -; D gene: -; CDR3 protein: ARSFCLYNEQF
V gene: TRBV30; clone size: -; D gene: -; CDR3 protein: ASTKLARYEQY
V gene: TRBV7-9; clone size: -; D gene: TRBD2; CDR3 protein: ASSLAGGPNEQF
V gene: TRBV25-1; clone size: -; D gene: TRBD2; CDR3 protein: ASSPPRGRGTGELF
V gene: TRBV4-1; clone size: -; D gene: -; CDR3 protein: ASSLARGKSEQY
V gene: TRBV7-8; clone size: -; D gene: -; CDR3 protein: ASSLAGTGTYNEQF
V gene: TRBV5-6; clone size: -; D gene: -; CDR3 protein: ASSLVPGENYEQY
V gene: TRBV6-6; clone size: once; D gene: -; CDR3 protein: ASRRRYQETQY
V gene: TRBV27; clone size: -; D gene: -; CDR3 protein: ASSWGDTVEQY
V gene: TRBV11-2; clone size: once; D gene: TRBD2; CDR3 protein: ASSSRTSDYEQY
V gene: TRBV6-5; clone size: -; D gene: -; CDR3 protein: ASSQTSSGNTIY
V gene: TRBV27; clone size: -; D gene: TRBD1; CDR3 protein: ASRIDRGNTEAF
V gene: TRBV28; clone size: -; D gene: TRBD2; CDR3 protein: ASGSTSGRTYNEQF
V gene: TRBV7-9; clone size: few; D gene: TRBD1; CDR3 protein: ASSLEGTDSY
V gene: TRBV28; clone size: -; D gene: TRBD2; CDR3 protein: ASSYSGSYEQY
V gene: TRBV14; clone size: -; D gene: TRBD2; CDR3 protein: ASSHSPGLQETQY
V gene: TRBV15; clone size: -; D gene: -; CDR3 protein: ATSKFSGANVLT
V gene: TRBV11-2; clone size: -; D gene: -; CDR3 protein: ASRASPSTEAF
V gene: TRBV18; clone size: once; D gene: TRBD1; CDR3 protein: ASSLQSGTVSYEQY
V gene: TRBV6-6; clone size: -; D gene: -; CDR3 protein: ASSLGGRGYEQY
V gene: TRBV15; clone size: -; D gene: -; CDR3 protein: ATSKGDVSNQPQH
V gene: TRBV19; clone size: -; D gene: -; CDR3 protein: ASSAYRVVNEQF
V gene: TRBV5-1; clone size: -; D gene: -; CDR3 protein: ASSLVSGETQY
V gene: TRBV7-2; clone size: -; D gene: -; CDR3 protein: ASSFPPLARDNEQF
V gene: TRBV7-2; clone size: -; D gene: TRBD2; CDR3 protein: ASSFYFDPRLADTYEQY
V gene: TRBV5-4; clone size: -; D gene: TRBD1; CDR3 protein: ASSLGQGVPYEQY
V gene: TRBV6-6; clone size: -; D gene: -; CDR3 protein: ASSYSSGATGELF
V gene: TRBV29-1; clone size: -; D gene: -; CDR3 protein: SVYRVGRTDTQY